The 9 T cell receptor beta chains below come from one sample, sequenced in a study of blood T cell repertoires in COVID-19. The repertoire was sequenced with immunoSEQ multiplex PCR; TCRdb's copy has only in-frame clones and lacks some. The sample holds 100,000 to 150,000 clones, about 88% seen once. Input material: PBMCs or T cells enriched from blood (not recorded which). Every receptor here comes from a woman aged 45 to 65 who had recovered from COVID-19.

The genes are TRBV3-1 (or the pseudogene TRBV3-2) and TRBJ2-1, with 7 bases identical to TRBD1. J was trimmed by 8 bases and V by 0 bases; bases with no gene match: 13. Germline V CDR1 and CDR2: LGHDT, YNNKEL (reference sequence). This CDR3 contains 17 residues. CDR3 sequence (DNA): TGTGCCAGCAGCCAAGATTGGGTATTAGGACAGGTCGATGAGCAGTTCTTC. It yields the protein CASSQDWVLGQVDEQFF.

The chain uses TRBV24-1 and TRBJ2-2; TRBD1 aligns across 8 bases. The CDR3 sequence is 17 residues long. The germline V gene has CDR1 KGHDR and CDR2 SFDVKD. V shed 4 bases, J shed 0 bases, and the junction held 6 bases outside the gene matches. The CDR3 DNA follows: TGTGCCACCAGTGAAGGTCCGACAGGGGCGAACACCGGGGAGCTGTTTTTT. Its translation is CATSEGPTGANTGELFF.

This chain connects TRBV27 to TRBJ1-6; D is unclear. This CDR3 region has 15 residues. Trimming pared 2 bases from V and 6 bases from J, leaving 11 bases between. The germline V gene encodes CDR1 MNHEY and CDR2 SMNVEV (reference sequence). This chain's CDR3 is CASSLGRHVNSPLHF. The CDR3 DNA reads TGTGCCAGCAGTTTAGGGAGACATGTTAATTCACCCCTCCACTTT.

The chain uses TRBV2 and TRBJ1-5; a weak D match, TRBD1 (5 bases). In germline, CDR1 is SNHLY, CDR2 FYNNEI. The V gene lost 6 bases and the J gene lost 6 bases, with 12 bases spanning the gap. This CDR3 contains 13 residues. In nucleotides, the CDR3 is TGTGCCAGCAGGACCAGGGTTACTCAGCCCCAGCATTTT. Its protein is CASRTRVTQPQHF.

This sequence joins TRBV2 and TRBJ2-3, with 8 bases aligning to TRBD1. J was trimmed by 3 bases and V by 6 bases; bases with no gene match: 2. Germline V gene data show CDR1 as SNHLY and CDR2 as FYNNEI. The CDR3 consists of 13 residues. CDR3 DNA sequence: TGTGCCAGCAGGTGGACAGGGACAGATACGCAGTATTTT. It yields the protein CASRWTGTDTQYF.

The chain is built from TRBV11-2 and TRBJ2-7, with 11 bases fitting TRBD2. The CDR3 contains 19 residues. CDR1 and CDR2 (germline): SGHAT, FQNNGV. V dropped 5 bases and J dropped 2; count of bases not matched to a gene: 17. CDR3 nucleotides: TGTGCCAGCAGCAGCAGCGAAACTAGCGGGGGATCGGGCCCCTACGAGCAGTACTTC. It encodes CASSSSETSGGSGPYEQYF.

The V and J genes are TRBV27 and TRBJ2-1; D not certain. Germline lookup yields CDR1 MNHEY and CDR2 SMNVEV (reference sequence). The CDR3 is made up of 13 amino acids. Trimming took off 2 bases at V and 5 bases at J, with 7 bases between the two ends. The CDR3: CASSLTVHNEQFF. CDR3 sequence (DNA): TGTGCCAGCAGTTTAACTGTACACAATGAGCAGTTCTTC.

This clone appeared a few times. The CDR3 sequence is CSVGQGVNEQYF. The CDR3 DNA is TGCAGCGTTGGACAGGGGGTTAACGAGCAGTACTTC. The rearrangement links TRBV29-1 to TRBJ2-7, with 9 bases aligning to TRBD1. The CDR3 covers 12 residues. Germline trimming cut 4 bases from V and 5 bases from J; bases unmatched to any gene: 3. The germline V gene has CDR1 SQVTM and CDR2 ANQGSEA.

The chain links TRBV4-1 to TRBJ1-5; no firm D call. The length of the CDR3 is 15 residues. V shed 2 bases and J shed 0 bases, with 8 bases lying between them. CDR1 and CDR2 (germline): MGHRA, YSYEKL. The CDR3 DNA follows: TGCGCCAGCAGCCAATCAGGCTATAGCAATCAGCCCCAGCATTTT. This encodes CASSQSGYSNQPQHF.